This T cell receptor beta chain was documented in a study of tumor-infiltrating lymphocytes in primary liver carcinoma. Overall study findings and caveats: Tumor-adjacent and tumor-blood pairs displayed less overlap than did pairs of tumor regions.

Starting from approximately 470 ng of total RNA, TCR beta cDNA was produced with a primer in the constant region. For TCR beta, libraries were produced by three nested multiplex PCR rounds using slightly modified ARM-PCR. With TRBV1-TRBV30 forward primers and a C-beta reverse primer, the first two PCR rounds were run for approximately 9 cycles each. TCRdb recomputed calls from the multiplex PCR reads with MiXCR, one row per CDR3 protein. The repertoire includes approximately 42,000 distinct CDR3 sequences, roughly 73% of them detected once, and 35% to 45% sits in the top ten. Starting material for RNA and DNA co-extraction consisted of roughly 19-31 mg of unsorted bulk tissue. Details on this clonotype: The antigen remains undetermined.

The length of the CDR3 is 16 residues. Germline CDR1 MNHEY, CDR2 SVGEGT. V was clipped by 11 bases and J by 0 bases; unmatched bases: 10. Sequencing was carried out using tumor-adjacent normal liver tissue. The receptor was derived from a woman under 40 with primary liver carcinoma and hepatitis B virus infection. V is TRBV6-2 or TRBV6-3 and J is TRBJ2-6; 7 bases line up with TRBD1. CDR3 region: CAGSRTGASGANVLTF. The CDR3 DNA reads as TGTGCCGGTAGCCGGACAGGCGCCTCTGGGGCCAACGTCCTGACTTTC.